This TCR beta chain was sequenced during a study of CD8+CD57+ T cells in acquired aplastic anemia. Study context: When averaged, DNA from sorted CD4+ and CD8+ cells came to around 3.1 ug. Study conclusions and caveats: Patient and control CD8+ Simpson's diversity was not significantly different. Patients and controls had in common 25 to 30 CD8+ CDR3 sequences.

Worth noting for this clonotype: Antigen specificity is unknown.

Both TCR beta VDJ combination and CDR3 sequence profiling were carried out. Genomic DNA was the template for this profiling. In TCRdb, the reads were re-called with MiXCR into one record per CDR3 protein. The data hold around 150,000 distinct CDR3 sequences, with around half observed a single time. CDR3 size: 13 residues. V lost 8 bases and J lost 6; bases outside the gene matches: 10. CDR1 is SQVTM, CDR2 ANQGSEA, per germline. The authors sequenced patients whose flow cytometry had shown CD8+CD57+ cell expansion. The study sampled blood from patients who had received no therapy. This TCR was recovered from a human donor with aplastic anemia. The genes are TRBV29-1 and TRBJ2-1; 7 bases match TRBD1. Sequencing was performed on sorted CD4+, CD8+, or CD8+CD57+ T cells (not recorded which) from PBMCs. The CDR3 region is CSCNRGTGNEQFF. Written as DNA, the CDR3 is TGCAGCTGTAACAGGGGCACGGGCAATGAGCAGTTCTTC.